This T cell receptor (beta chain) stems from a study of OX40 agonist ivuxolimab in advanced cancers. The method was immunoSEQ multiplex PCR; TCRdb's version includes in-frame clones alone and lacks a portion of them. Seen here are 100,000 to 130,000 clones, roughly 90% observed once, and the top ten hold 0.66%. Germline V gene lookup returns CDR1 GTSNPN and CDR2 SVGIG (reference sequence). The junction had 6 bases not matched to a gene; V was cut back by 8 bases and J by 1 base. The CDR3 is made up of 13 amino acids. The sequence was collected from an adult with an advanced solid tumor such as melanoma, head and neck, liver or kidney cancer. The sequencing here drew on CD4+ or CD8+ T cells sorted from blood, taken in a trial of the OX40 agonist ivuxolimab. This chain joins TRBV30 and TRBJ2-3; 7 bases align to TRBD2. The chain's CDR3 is CAQAAGGTDTQYF. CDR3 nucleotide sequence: TGTGCCCAGGCGGCGGGAGGCACAGATACGCAGTATTTT.